These T cell receptor beta chains were read from a single sample in a study of PD-1 blockade in classical Hodgkin lymphoma. Using immunoSEQ multiplex PCR, the repertoire was profiled, and TCRdb retains in-frame clones only, with some absent. The data contain about 64,000 clones, about 90% of them seen just once; the ten biggest clones take up over 9%. Specimen: peripheral blood mononuclear cells (PBMCs), collected before the fourth cycle of nivolumab. Every receptor here comes from a human donor with classical Hodgkin lymphoma. Both conserved end residues are trimmed from each CDR3. Each record gives: J gene, V gene, D gene, clone size, CDR3 protein. D genes are given only for firm matches. The size field is filled for only some rows; it gives once, few, many or a size class.

>TRBJ2-3|TRBV7-2|NA|NA
ASSLIPVGSTDTQY
>TRBJ2-1|TRBV6-5|NA|NA
ASSYLQGQF
>TRBJ2-5|TRBV18|NA|NA
ASSPGRQLRTQY
>TRBJ1-2|TRBV5-6|NA|NA
ASSQADRNYGYT
>TRBJ2-3|TRBV29-1|TRBD2|NA
SVDAAGGLSDTQY
>TRBJ2-5|TRBV5-1|NA|NA
ASRWGSQETQY
>TRBJ1-6|TRBV27|NA|NA
ASSLRDGTNSPLH
>TRBJ1-1|TRBV7-9|TRBD1|NA
ASSSRTGNTEAF
>TRBJ2-3|TRBV6-1|TRBD2|NA
ASSETGGGRADTQY
>TRBJ1-2|TRBV6-5|NA|NA
ASGVSGSGYT
>TRBJ1-1|TRBV6-6|TRBD1|NA
ASSPKWTGVTEAF
>TRBJ1-5|TRBV6-5|NA|NA
ASNQGRDQPQH
>TRBJ1-1|TRBV5-4|NA|NA
ASSLVPGKENEAF
>TRBJ1-5|TRBV27|NA|NA
ASSVSAGNQPQH
>TRBJ1-3|TRBV4-1|TRBD1|NA
ASSLRQGQGKNTIY
>TRBJ1-1|TRBV19|TRBD1|once
ASAGTGVTRTEAF
>TRBJ2-1|TRBV27|TRBD2|once
ASSLSQLAGGPYSYNEQF
>TRBJ1-2|TRBV7-9|TRBD1|NA
ASSLAPLRDRGRNFV
>TRBJ2-3|TRBV9|NA|NA
ASSGTGGDTQY
>TRBJ1-1|TRBV19|NA|NA
ASSIWGNTEAF
>TRBJ2-2|TRBV7-9|NA|NA
ASSLAGAGLNTGELF
>TRBJ2-4|TRBV4-2|NA|NA
ASSQAANIQY
>TRBJ2-5|TRBV7-2|NA|NA
ASSMWSARETQY
>TRBJ2-7|TRBV7-3|NA|NA
ASSLWAGDEQY
>TRBJ2-7|TRBV19|NA|NA
ASSIGLTSEQY
>TRBJ2-7|TRBV11-2|NA|NA
ASSLDADKYYEQY
>TRBJ2-7|TRBV19|TRBD1|NA
ASSIGGTGSYEQY
>TRBJ2-7|TRBV2|NA|NA
ASSEMTVYSYEQY
>TRBJ2-1|TRBV19|NA|NA
ASSKRSFDEQF
>TRBJ1-2|TRBV10-3|TRBD1|NA
AITPEVDRGNGYT
>TRBJ2-1|TRBV6-5|NA|NA
ASSPVVLSYNEQF
>TRBJ2-3|TRBV7-9|NA|NA
ASSSPHNTDTQY
>TRBJ1-5|TRBV5-6|NA|NA
ASSFFLDPSNQPQH
>TRBJ2-3|TRBV7-9|NA|NA
ASSGIDTQY
>TRBJ1-5|TRBV10-2|NA|NA
ASSESTGLGYQPQH
>TRBJ1-4|TRBV7-9|TRBD1|NA
ASSPRDRGLSTNEKLF
>TRBJ1-1|TRBV4-2|NA|NA
ASSPVRGSNTEAF
>TRBJ1-3|TRBV5-4|NA|NA
ASSGELSSGNTIY
>TRBJ2-1|TRBV27|NA|NA
ASSSTSINEQF